This entry lists 9 T cell receptor beta chains sequenced from one sample in a study of blood T cell repertoires in COVID-19. Method: immunoSEQ multiplex PCR; TCRdb's copy keeps in-frame clones and lacks some. Of fewer than 150,000 clones listed, about 86% are singletons. Sequencing was carried out using peripheral blood. These receptors originate from a woman aged 45-65 years who had recovered from COVID-19.

The chain recombines TRBV19 with TRBJ2-7; 14 bases line up with TRBD2. This CDR3 spans 15 amino acids. The junction had 4 bases not matched to a gene; V was cut back by 5 bases and J by 4 bases. Germline assignment: CDR1 LNHDA and CDR2 SQIVND (reference sequence). The DNA of the CDR3 is TGTGCCAGTAGTTCAGGGACTAGCGGGAGATACGAGCAGTACTTC. This encodes CASSSGTSGRYEQYF.

The V gene is TRBV19, the J gene TRBJ1-2, with 7 bases identical to TRBD1. Per germline, CDR1 LNHDA and CDR2 SQIVND (reference sequence). This CDR3 has 14 amino acids. After removal of 5 bases from V and 3 bases from J, the junction contained 6 bases not matched to a gene. In DNA, the CDR3 is TGTGCCAGTAGTCACAGGGGCCGGGACTATGGCTACACCTTC. Its translation: CASSHRGRDYGYTF.

The chain couples TRBV14 to TRBJ1-2, with 8 bases lining up with TRBD1. Germline-derived CDR1 and CDR2 are SGHDN and FVKESK. CDR3 length: 17 amino acids. Losses at the gene ends were 2 bases for V and 3 bases for J; bases not matched to a gene: 11. The CDR3 DNA follows: TGTGCCAGCAGCCAAAATACAGGACAGGGTAGTGACTATGGCTACACCTTC. Protein product: CASSQNTGQGSDYGYTF.

V usage is TRBV6-2 or TRBV6-3 and J usage is TRBJ2-3, with D tentatively TRBD2 (6 bases). The CDR3 is 14 residues long. V was pared by 10 bases and J by 2 bases, with 16 bases between. Germline V CDR1 and CDR2: MNHEY, SVGEGT. As DNA, the CDR3 is TGTGCCATCAGCGGGCTGCAACTCACAGATACGCAGTATTTT. It codes for CAISGLQLTDTQYF.

This clone was detected once. This chain's CDR3 is CASSKGQPYSNQPQHF. CDR3 bases: TGTGCCAGCAGTAAGGGACAGCCATATAGCAATCAGCCCCAGCATTTT. V gene TRBV2 combines with J gene TRBJ1-5; 7 bases line up with TRBD1. With V trimmed by 5 bases and J by 0 bases, 7 bases remained unmatched. Germline CDR1 reads SNHLY; CDR2 reads FYNNEI. This CDR3 has 16 residues.

This sequence joins TRBV5-4 and TRBJ2-7; D is perhaps TRBD2 (5 bases). The CDR3 loop spans 14 amino acids. Germline V lookup: CDR1 SGHNT, CDR2 YYREEE (reference sequence). Trimming left V 0 bases short and J 2 bases short, with 9 bases between. As DNA, the CDR3 is TGTGCCAGCAGCTTGGGTCGAGGGCCCTACGAGCAGTACTTC. Translation gives CASSLGRGPYEQYF.

The genes are TRBV5-4 and TRBJ1-2; TRBD1 might be the D (6 bases). V lost 3 bases, J lost 5 bases, and 17 bases lay in between. The CDR3 spans 15 residues. Germline CDR1 SGHNT, CDR2 YYREEE (reference sequence). Here the CDR3 reads CASSWHLTGQYGYTF. The CDR3 nucleotides are TGTGCCAGCAGCTGGCATCTTACGGGACAATATGGCTACACCTTC.

This rearrangement joins TRBV7-6 to TRBJ2-5; a weak D match, TRBD2 (5 bases). Germline CDR1 SGHVS, CDR2 FNYEAQ. Between the trimmed V and J ends, which lost 8 bases and 1 base, there was a span of 5 bases. This CDR3 spans 11 amino acids. CDR3 loop: CASGLQETQYF. The CDR3 bases are TGTGCCAGCGGACTCCAAGAGACCCAGTACTTC.

This clone showed up just a few times. This chain links TRBV9 with TRBJ2-1; 8 positions agree with TRBD2. V lost 3 bases, J lost 0 bases, and 2 bases stayed unmatched. CDR1 SGDLS and CDR2 YYNGEE come from the germline V gene. This CDR3 is built from 15 residues. The CDR3 loop is CASSELADSYNEQFF. CDR3 bases: TGTGCCAGCAGCGAACTAGCGGACTCCTACAATGAGCAGTTCTTC.